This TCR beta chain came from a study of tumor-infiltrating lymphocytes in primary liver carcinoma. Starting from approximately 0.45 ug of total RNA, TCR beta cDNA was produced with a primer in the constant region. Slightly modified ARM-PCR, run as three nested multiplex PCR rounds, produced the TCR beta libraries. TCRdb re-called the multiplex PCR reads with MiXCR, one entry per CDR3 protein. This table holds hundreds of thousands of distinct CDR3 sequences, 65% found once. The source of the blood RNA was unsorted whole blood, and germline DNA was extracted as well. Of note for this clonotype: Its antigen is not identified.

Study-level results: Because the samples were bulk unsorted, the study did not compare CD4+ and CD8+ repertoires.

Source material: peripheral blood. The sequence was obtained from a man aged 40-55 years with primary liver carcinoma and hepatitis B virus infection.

The CDR3 DNA follows: TGTGCCAGCAGCCAAGATCCTCCTGGCGGGGGGTACAATGAGCAGTTCTTC. It yields the protein CASSQDPPGGGYNEQFF. The chain combines TRBV4-2 with TRBJ2-1; 8 bases match TRBD2. This CDR3 has 17 residues. Per germline, CDR1 LGHNA and CDR2 YNFKEQ. Trimming cost V 0 bases and J 4 bases; bases outside gene matches: 8.